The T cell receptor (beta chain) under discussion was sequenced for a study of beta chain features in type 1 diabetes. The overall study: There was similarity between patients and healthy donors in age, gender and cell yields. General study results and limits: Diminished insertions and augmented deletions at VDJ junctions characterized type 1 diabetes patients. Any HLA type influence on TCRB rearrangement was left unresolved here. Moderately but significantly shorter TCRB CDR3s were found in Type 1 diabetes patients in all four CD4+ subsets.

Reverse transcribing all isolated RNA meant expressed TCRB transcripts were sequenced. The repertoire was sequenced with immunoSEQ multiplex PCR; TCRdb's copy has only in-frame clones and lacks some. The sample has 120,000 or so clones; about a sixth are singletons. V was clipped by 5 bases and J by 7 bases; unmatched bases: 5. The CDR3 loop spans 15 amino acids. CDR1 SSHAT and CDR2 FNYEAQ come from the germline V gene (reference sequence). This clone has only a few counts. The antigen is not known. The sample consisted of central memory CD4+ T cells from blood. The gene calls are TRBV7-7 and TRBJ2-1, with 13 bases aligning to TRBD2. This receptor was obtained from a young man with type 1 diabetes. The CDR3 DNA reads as TGTGCCAGCAGCCAGACTAGCGGGGGGATAAATGAGCAGTTCTTC. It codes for CASSQTSGGINEQFF.